Listed below are T cell receptor beta chains from one sample, sequenced in a study of cytomegalovirus exposure and HLA in healthy donors. The repertoire was sequenced with immunoSEQ multiplex PCR; TCRdb's copy has only in-frame clones and lacks some. The repertoire consists of some 120,000 clones, with about 80% occurring once and the leading ten covering 2% to 2.5%. Sequenced: PBMCs. Source of these receptors: a man aged 18 to 29 in good health and CMV-seronegative. Each CDR3 is given with its conserved first and last residue. Each record gives: clone size, J gene, V gene, D gene, CDR3 DNA, CDR3 protein. A D gene is named only where the DNA matches it firmly. Only some rows state a clone size, as once, few, many or a class for expanded clones.

size: NA
J: TRBJ2-3
V: TRBV6-4
D: NA
DNA: TGTGCCAGCAGCGACCTTGGAGGTACGCAGTATTTT
CDR3: CASSDLGGTQYF

size: NA
J: TRBJ1-1
V: TRBV6-5
D: NA
DNA: TGTGCCAGCAGTTACGATTCGCGGGGGGAAGCTTTCTTT
CDR3: CASSYDSRGEAFF

size: NA
J: TRBJ2-3
V: TRBV5-1
D: NA
DNA: TGCGCCAGCAGCTCCCCCAGGGGGGCCACAGATACGCAGTATTTT
CDR3: CASSSPRGATDTQYF

size: once
J: TRBJ2-7
V: TRBV27
D: TRBD1
DNA: TGTGCCAGCGGAATAGGGACAGGGGTTAACTACGAGCAGTACTTC
CDR3: CASGIGTGVNYEQYF

size: once
J: TRBJ1-1
V: TRBV27
D: NA
DNA: TGTGCCAGCAGAGATGCTAGGGGAACTTTCTTT
CDR3: CASRDARGTFF

size: NA
J: TRBJ2-7
V: TRBV7-3
D: NA
DNA: TGTGCCAGCAGCCTTACCTACGAGCAGTACTTC
CDR3: CASSLTYEQYF

size: few
J: TRBJ2-7
V: TRBV6-5
D: NA
DNA: TGTGCCAGCAGTTACGGGGAGAGGTACGAGCAGTACTTC
CDR3: CASSYGERYEQYF

size: NA
J: TRBJ1-5
V: TRBV19
D: TRBD1
DNA: TGTGCCAGTATTAGCGGGACAGTAAATCAGCCCCAGCATTTT
CDR3: CASISGTVNQPQHF

size: NA
J: TRBJ2-3
V: TRBV28
D: NA
DNA: TGTGCCAGCAGGGAGGCTTCGGATACGCAGTATTTT
CDR3: CASREASDTQYF

size: once
J: TRBJ2-2
V: TRBV4-1
D: NA
DNA: TGCGCCAGCAGACTAGGGGGGGTTCAGGCGGCCACCGGGGAGCTGTTTTTT
CDR3: CASRLGGVQAATGELFF

size: NA
J: TRBJ2-3
V: TRBV19
D: TRBD2
DNA: TGTGCCAGTAGTATACAAGCGGGAGATGTGGATACGCAGTATTTT
CDR3: CASSIQAGDVDTQYF

size: once
J: TRBJ1-1
V: TRBV28
D: NA
DNA: TGTGCCAGCAGTTTGGGGACAACGACATCGAACACTGAAGCTTTCTTT
CDR3: CASSLGTTTSNTEAFF

size: NA
J: TRBJ1-1
V: TRBV5-1
D: TRBD1
DNA: TGCGCCAGTAGACAGGGGGCTTCAGAAGCTTTCTTT
CDR3: CASRQGASEAFF

size: NA
J: TRBJ1-2
V: TRBV28
D: NA
DNA: TGTGCCAGCAGTTATCTGTATGGCTACACCTTC
CDR3: CASSYLYGYTF

size: NA
J: TRBJ2-2
V: TRBV7-3
D: TRBD1
DNA: TGTGCCAGCAGCCCGAAGGGACAGGGCGCGAGCACCGGGGAGCTGTTTTTT
CDR3: CASSPKGQGASTGELFF